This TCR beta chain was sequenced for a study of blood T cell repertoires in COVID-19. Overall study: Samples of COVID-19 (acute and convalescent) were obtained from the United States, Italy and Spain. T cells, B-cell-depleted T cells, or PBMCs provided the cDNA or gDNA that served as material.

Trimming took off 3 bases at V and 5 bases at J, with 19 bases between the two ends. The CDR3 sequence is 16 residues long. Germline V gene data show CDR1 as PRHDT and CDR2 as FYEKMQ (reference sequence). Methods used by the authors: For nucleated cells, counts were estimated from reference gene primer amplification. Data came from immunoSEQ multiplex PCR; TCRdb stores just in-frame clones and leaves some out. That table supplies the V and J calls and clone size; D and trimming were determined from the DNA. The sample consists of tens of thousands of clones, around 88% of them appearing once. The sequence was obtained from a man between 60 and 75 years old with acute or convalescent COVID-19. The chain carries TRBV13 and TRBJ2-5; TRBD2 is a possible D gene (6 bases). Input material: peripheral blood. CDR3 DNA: TGTGCCAGCAGCTTGAAGGGCGTGTCGGGGGAGGAGACCCAGTACTTC. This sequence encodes CASSLKGVSGEETQYF.